The clone carrying this T cell receptor beta chain showed up just once. Its cognate antigen is unknown. Here the CDR3 omits its conserved ending phenylalanine or tryptophan, so a read error is the likely source. This record belongs to a study of tumor and adjacent non-tumor tissue in lung cancer. The overall study: Samples averaged about 4.3 million productive TCRbeta reads each. Study-wide results and limits: Patients with more diverse tumor TCRs had worse survival. TCR diversity was significantly greater in tumor than normal lung tissue.

Three rounds of nested PCR, following a modified ARM-PCR protocol, produced the TCRbeta library. TCRdb itself ran the multiplex PCR reads through MiXCR, one entry per CDR3 protein. The table has roughly 76,000 distinct CDR3 sequences, about two thirds seen once. Trimming took off 4 bases at V and 3 bases at J, with 14 bases between the two ends. Per germline, CDR1 SEHNR and CDR2 FQNEAQ (reference sequence). This CDR3 contains 15 residues. RNA was extracted from bulk tissue without any cell sorting. Donors were chemotherapy-naive, newly diagnosed lung cancer surgical patients in China, August–November 2014.

This chain joins TRBV7-9 and TRBJ2-3, with D perhaps TRBD1 (5 bases). Sequencing used lung tumor tissue. The sequence was obtained from a woman aged 70-85 years with non-small cell lung cancer. The CDR3: CASSSSTGNTDTQYL. Here the CDR3 DNA reads TGTGCCAGCAGCTCGTCTACAGGCAATACAGATACGCAGTATTTA.